A selection of T cell receptor beta chains follows, all from one sample in a study of CD8 T cells in Susac syndrome. MiXCR was run by TCRdb on the immunoSEQ multiplex PCR reads, yielding one entry per CDR3 protein. The table has about 400,000 distinct CDR3 sequences, 75% to 90% seen once. The sample taken for sequencing was CD8+ T cells from PBMCs. The receptors stem from a human donor with multiple sclerosis. Both conserved end residues are part of each CDR3. A D gene is named only where the DNA matches it firmly. Size is stated for part of the rows, as once, few or many counts, or as a class when the clone is expanded.

j_gene	d_gene	abundance	v_gene	CDR3nt	CDR3aa
TRBJ1-2	NA	few	TRBV12-5	TGTGCTAGTGGTTCAGACATAGATAACTATGGCTACACCTTC	CASGSDIDNYGYTF
TRBJ2-1	NA	NA	TRBV19	TGTGCCAGTAGTACCGACAGCCAGGGATACAATGAGCAGTTCTTC	CASSTDSQGYNEQFF
TRBJ1-2	NA	NA	TRBV6-5	TGTGCCAGCATCAAACTCCGGGGGGACTCCTATGGCTACACCTTC	CASIKLRGDSYGYTF
TRBJ2-4	NA	NA	TRBV7-9	TGTGCCAGCAGCTCCCTAGGTCTAGCCAAAAACATTCAGTACTTC	CASSSLGLAKNIQYF
TRBJ2-1	NA	once	TRBV27	TGTGCCAGCTTATGGTCCAATGAGCAGTTCTTC	CASLWSNEQFF
TRBJ2-7	NA	NA	TRBV9	TGTGCCAGCAGCGTAGCTCCGGACGGAGGATACGAGCAGTACTTC	CASSVAPDGGYEQYF
TRBJ1-5	NA	NA	TRBV27	TGTGCCAGCAGTTTATACCCCCTTCAGCCCCAGCATTTT	CASSLYPLQPQHF
TRBJ2-7	TRBD1	NA	TRBV12-3/TRBV12-4	TGTGCCAGCAGTTTTGGTGGCAGGGGGCCCTACGAGCAGTACTTC	CASSFGGRGPYEQYF
TRBJ2-7	NA	NA	TRBV4-1	TGCGCCAGCAGCCAAGAATGGATGAGCTCCTACGAGCAGTACTTC	CASSQEWMSSYEQYF
TRBJ1-5	NA	NA	TRBV27	TGTGCCAGCAGTTTATCCGCAGGGAATCAGCCCCAGCATTTT	CASSLSAGNQPQHF
TRBJ2-3	NA	NA	TRBV2	TGTGCCAAACCGGGACTCGCCCGCACAGATACGCAGTATTTT	CAKPGLARTDTQYF
TRBJ2-2	TRBD1	NA	TRBV27	TGTGCCAGCAGTTTTGCGGGTGACACAGGGGACGGGGAGCTGTTTTTT	CASSFAGDTGDGELFF
TRBJ1-1	NA	NA	TRBV6-5	TGTGCCAGCAGTTACTCGGCAGCAGTGAACACTGAAGCTTTCTTT	CASSYSAAVNTEAFF
TRBJ2-1	NA	NA	TRBV4-1	TGCGCCAGCAGTTTCTCAGGGATGAATGAGCAGTTCTTC	CASSFSGMNEQFF
TRBJ2-2	NA	NA	TRBV5-1	TGCGCCAGCAGCGACCCGAGGGAGTGGGACACCGGGGAGCTGTTTTTT	CASSDPREWDTGELFF
TRBJ2-1	NA	NA	TRBV4-1	TGCGCCAGCAGTCTCCGGGACACGTCCTACAATGAGCAGTTCTTC	CASSLRDTSYNEQFF
TRBJ1-5	TRBD1	NA	TRBV19	TGTGCCAGTAGAGGACAGGAAAGTAATCAGCCCCAGCATTTT	CASRGQESNQPQHF
TRBJ2-3	NA	NA	TRBV5-4	TGTGCCAGCAGCTTGGAGGGCAGCATCACAGATACGCAGTATTTT	CASSLEGSITDTQYF
TRBJ1-4	TRBD1	NA	TRBV27	TGTGCCAGCAGTCCGACAGGGAGGGTGCCTTCGTGGACTAATGAAAAACTGTTTTTT	CASSPTGRVPSWTNEKLFF
TRBJ2-1	TRBD2	NA	TRBV4-1	TGCGCCAGCAGCCAAGATCCTCGGGGACTAGCGTGGAATGAGCAGTTCTTC	CASSQDPRGLAWNEQFF
TRBJ1-1	NA	NA	TRBV27	TGTGCCAGCAGTCCTCGCCCGGGGGAGGTGAACACTGAAGCTTTCTTT	CASSPRPGEVNTEAFF
TRBJ2-5	NA	NA	TRBV7-2	TGTGCCAGCAGCGTGATACTGGAAGAGACCCAGTACTTC	CASSVILEETQYF
TRBJ2-5	TRBD1	NA	TRBV5-1	TGCGCCAGCAGCCCCGGAGGGAGGCAGGGGGCAAGGCAAGAGACCCAGTACTTC	CASSPGGRQGARQETQYF
TRBJ1-1	TRBD1	NA	TRBV20-1	TGCAGTGCTAGAGATTTAGGAATGGGACAGGGATCACGGGCTTTCTTT	CSARDLGMGQGSRAFF
TRBJ1-1	NA	NA	TRBV12-3/TRBV12-4	TGTGCCAGCAGTCCTTATTCTTACACTGAAGCTTTCTTT	CASSPYSYTEAFF
TRBJ2-1	NA	NA	TRBV9	TGTGCCAGCAGCGTAGAAACCTACAATGAGCAGTTCTTC	CASSVETYNEQFF
TRBJ1-1	NA	NA	TRBV4-1	TGCGCCAGCAGCCATGACCGGTTAGGCACTGAAGCTTTCTTT	CASSHDRLGTEAFF
TRBJ1-5	NA	NA	TRBV4-1	TGCGCCAGCAGCCAAGAGGAGGGGTCAATCCCCCAGCATTTT	CASSQEEGSIPQHF
TRBJ2-5	TRBD2	once	TRBV14	TGTGCCAGCAGCCAAGATGAGGGAGGGGAGACCCAGTACTTC	CASSQDEGGETQYF
TRBJ2-2	NA	NA	TRBV4-1	TGCGCCAGCAGCCAATTTAAGACCGGGGAGCTGTTTTTT	CASSQFKTGELFF
TRBJ1-5	NA	NA	TRBV27	TGTGCCAGCAGTCCAGGCGACGGCTACTACTATCAGCCCCAGCATTTT	CASSPGDGYYYQPQHF
TRBJ2-7	TRBD2	few	TRBV19	TGTGCCAGTAGTTCCGGGACTAGCGGGTACGAGCAGTACTTC	CASSSGTSGYEQYF
TRBJ2-7	NA	once	TRBV4-1	TGCGCCAGCAGCCAGGTACTTGGAGGCCTCTACGAGCAGTACTTC	CASSQVLGGLYEQYF
TRBJ1-1	TRBD1	NA	TRBV12-3/TRBV12-4	TGTGCCAGCAGTTCACAGGGGGCGTGGGGGAACACTGAAGCTTTCTTT	CASSSQGAWGNTEAFF
TRBJ2-2	NA	NA	TRBV7-9	TGTGCCAGCAGCTTTAGGGACGGCGAACATCCCGGGGAGCTGTTTTTT	CASSFRDGEHPGELFF
TRBJ2-2	TRBD2	few	TRBV27	TGTGCCAGCAGTAAGGGACTAGCGGTGAACACCGGGGAGCTGTTTTTT	CASSKGLAVNTGELFF
TRBJ2-1	NA	NA	TRBV5-1	TGCGCCAGCAGCGGCCGGGACCCTCCTGACAATGAGCAGTTCTTC	CASSGRDPPDNEQFF
TRBJ2-3	NA	NA	TRBV2	TGTGCCAGCAGTGAACAGGACAGAAACACAGATACGCAGTATTTT	CASSEQDRNTDTQYF
TRBJ2-5	NA	NA	TRBV24-1	TGTGCCACCAGTGATCTCCCCGCAAACCGACAGGGGAGGGTTCCCCAGTACTTC	CATSDLPANRQGRVPQYF
TRBJ1-2	TRBD1	NA	TRBV5-4	TGTGCCAGCAGCCAGCGCCCCCCAGGGGGCTATGGCTACACCTTC	CASSQRPPGGYGYTF
TRBJ1-5	TRBD1	once	TRBV6-6	TGTGCCAGCAGGACCGGGACAGGTGATAATCAGCCCCAGCATTTT	CASRTGTGDNQPQHF
TRBJ2-5	TRBD1	NA	TRBV7-9	TGTGCCAGCAGCCCGGACCGGACAGGGGAAATCCAAGAGACCCAGTACTTC	CASSPDRTGEIQETQYF
TRBJ2-2	NA	NA	TRBV11-3	TGTGCCAGCGGACGGGGGACCGGGGAGCTGTTTTTT	CASGRGTGELFF
TRBJ2-6	NA	NA	TRBV9	TGTGCCAGCAGCGTCAGCACCGGGGAACCCGGGGCCAACGTCCTGACTTTC	CASSVSTGEPGANVLTF